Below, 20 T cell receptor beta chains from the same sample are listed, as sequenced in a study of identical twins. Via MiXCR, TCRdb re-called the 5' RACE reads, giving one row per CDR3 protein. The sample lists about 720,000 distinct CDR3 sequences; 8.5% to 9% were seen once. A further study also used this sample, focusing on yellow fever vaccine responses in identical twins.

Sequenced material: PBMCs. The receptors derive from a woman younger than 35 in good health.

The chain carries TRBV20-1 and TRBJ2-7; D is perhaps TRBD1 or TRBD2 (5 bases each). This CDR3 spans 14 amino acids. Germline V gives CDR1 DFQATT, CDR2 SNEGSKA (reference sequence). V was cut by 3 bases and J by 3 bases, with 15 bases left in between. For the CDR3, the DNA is TGCAGTGCTAGTGACCCGGGACGCGACTACGAGCAGTACTTC. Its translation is CSASDPGRDYEQYF.

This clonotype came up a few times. The CDR3 DNA is TGCGCCAGTCACGGGGGCGGGAGGGCCGACGAGCAGTACTTC. Translating it yields CASHGGGRADEQYF. The chain employs TRBV5-1 and TRBJ2-7, with 9 nucleotides matching TRBD2. The J segment lost 5 bases and the V segment lost 8 bases, leaving 11 bases of the junction unmatched. The V gene's germline CDR1 is SGHRS and CDR2 YFSETQ. CDR3 length equals 14 residues.

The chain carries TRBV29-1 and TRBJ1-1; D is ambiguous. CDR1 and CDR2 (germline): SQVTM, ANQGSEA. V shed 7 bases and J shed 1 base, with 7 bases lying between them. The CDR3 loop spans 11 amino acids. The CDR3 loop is CSATPNTEAFF. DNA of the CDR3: TGCAGCGCGACTCCGAACACTGAAGCTTTCTTT.

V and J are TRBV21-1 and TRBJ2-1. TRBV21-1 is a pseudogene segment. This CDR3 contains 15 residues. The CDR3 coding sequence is TGTGCCAGCAGCAAAGCCCAGGAACCCAAAAATGAGCAGTTCTTC. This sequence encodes CASSKAQEPKNEQFF.

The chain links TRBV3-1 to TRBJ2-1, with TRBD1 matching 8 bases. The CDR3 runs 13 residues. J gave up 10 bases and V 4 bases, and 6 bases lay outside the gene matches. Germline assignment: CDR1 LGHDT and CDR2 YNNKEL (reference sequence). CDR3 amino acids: CASSLGQGREQFF. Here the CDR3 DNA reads TGTGCCAGCAGCCTAGGACAGGGCCGGGAGCAGTTCTTC.

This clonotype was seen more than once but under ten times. The CDR3: CASSLHQTGSPLHF. Written as DNA, the CDR3 is TGTGCCAGCAGCTTGCACCAGACAGGTTCACCCCTCCACTTT. The chain links TRBV7-2 to TRBJ1-6, with TRBD1 as a possible D gene (6 bases). Between the trimmed V and J ends, which lost 3 bases and 9 bases, there was a span of 12 bases. The CDR3 consists of 14 residues. The germline V gene encodes CDR1 SGHTA and CDR2 FQGNSA.

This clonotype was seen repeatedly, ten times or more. CDR3 in DNA: TGCGCCAGCAGCCAAGGGACAGGTCGATGGAGTCAGCCCCAGCATTTT. Protein product: CASSQGTGRWSQPQHF. The chain uses TRBV4-1 and TRBJ1-5, with 7 nucleotides matching TRBD1. The CDR3 has 16 amino acids. After removal of 1 base from V and 6 bases from J, the junction contained 9 bases not matched to a gene. Germline CDR1 reads MGHRA; CDR2 reads YSYEKL.

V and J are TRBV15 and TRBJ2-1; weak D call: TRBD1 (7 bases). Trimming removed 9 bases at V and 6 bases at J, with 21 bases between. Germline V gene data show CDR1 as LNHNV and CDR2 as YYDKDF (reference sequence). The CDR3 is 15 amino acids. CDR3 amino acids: CATSTAGQGVNEQFF. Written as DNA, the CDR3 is TGTGCCACTTCAACGGCGGGGCAGGGGGTCAATGAGCAGTTCTTC.

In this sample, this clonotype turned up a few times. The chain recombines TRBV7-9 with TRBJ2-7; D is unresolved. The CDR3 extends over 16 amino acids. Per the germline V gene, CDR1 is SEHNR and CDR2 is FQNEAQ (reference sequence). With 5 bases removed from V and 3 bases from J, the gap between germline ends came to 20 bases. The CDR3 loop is CASSRLLESGFYEQYF. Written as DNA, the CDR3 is TGTGCCAGCAGCCGGCTCCTGGAATCCGGATTCTACGAGCAGTACTTC.

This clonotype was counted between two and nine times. CDR3 DNA sequence: TGTGCCAGCAGCTTACGTATCGACACTGAAGCTTTCTTT. This translates into CASSLRIDTEAFF. The rearrangement joins TRBV11-2 to TRBJ1-1; D gene unclear. Trimming left V 2 bases short and J 3 bases short, with 7 bases between. Germline V gives CDR1 SGHAT, CDR2 FQNNGV. This CDR3 has 13 residues.

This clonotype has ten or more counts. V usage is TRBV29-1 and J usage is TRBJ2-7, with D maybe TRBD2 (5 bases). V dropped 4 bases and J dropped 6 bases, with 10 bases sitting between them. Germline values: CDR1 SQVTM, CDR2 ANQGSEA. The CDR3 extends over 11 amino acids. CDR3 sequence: CSVGGMGEQYF. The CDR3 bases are TGCAGCGTTGGAGGGATGGGCGAGCAGTACTTC.

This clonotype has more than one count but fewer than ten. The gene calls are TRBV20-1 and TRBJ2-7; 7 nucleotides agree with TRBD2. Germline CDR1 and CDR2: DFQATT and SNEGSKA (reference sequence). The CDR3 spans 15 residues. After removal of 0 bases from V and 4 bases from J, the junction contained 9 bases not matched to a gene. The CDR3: CSARDLWGGRYEQYF. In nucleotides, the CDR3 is TGCAGTGCTAGAGATCTTTGGGGCGGGAGATACGAGCAGTACTTC.

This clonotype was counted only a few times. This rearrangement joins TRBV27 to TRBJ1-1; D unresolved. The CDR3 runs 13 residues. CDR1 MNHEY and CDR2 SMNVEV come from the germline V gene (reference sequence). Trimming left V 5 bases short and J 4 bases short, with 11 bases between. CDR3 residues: CASSAKRTTEAFF. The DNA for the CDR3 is TGTGCCAGCAGTGCGAAAAGGACCACTGAAGCTTTCTTT.

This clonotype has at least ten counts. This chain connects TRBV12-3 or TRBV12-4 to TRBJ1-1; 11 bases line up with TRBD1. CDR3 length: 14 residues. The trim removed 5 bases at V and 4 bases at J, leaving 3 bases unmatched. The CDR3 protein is CASSPGQGGTEAFF. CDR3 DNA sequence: TGTGCCAGCAGTCCGGGACAGGGGGGCACTGAAGCTTTCTTT.

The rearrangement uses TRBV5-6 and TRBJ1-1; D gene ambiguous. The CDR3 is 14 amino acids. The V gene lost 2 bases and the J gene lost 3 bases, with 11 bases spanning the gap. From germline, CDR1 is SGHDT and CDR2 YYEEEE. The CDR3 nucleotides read TGTGCCAGCAGCTTTAATGTCGGGGACACTGAAGCTTTCTTT. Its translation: CASSFNVGDTEAFF.

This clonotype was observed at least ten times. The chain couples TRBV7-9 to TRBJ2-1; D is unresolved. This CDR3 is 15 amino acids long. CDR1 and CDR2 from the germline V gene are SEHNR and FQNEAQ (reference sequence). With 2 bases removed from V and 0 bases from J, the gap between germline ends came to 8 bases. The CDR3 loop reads CASSLLASSYNEQFF. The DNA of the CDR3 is TGTGCCAGCAGCTTACTGGCGAGCTCCTACAATGAGCAGTTCTTC.

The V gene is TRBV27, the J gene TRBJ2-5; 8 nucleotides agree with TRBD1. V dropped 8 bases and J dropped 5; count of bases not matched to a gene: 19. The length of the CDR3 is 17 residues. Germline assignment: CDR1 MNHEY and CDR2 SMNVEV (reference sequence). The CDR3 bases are TGTGCCAGCGCTCGGGGTTGGAATAACAGGGGGAGGGAGACCCAGTACTTC. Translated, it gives CASARGWNNRGRETQYF.

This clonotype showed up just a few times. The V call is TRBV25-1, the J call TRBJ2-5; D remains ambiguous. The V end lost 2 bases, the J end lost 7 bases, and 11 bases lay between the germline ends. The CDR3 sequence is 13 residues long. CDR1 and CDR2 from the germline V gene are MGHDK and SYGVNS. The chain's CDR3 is CASSEGPLWTQYF. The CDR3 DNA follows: TGTGCCAGCAGTGAAGGCCCCTTGTGGACCCAGTACTTC.

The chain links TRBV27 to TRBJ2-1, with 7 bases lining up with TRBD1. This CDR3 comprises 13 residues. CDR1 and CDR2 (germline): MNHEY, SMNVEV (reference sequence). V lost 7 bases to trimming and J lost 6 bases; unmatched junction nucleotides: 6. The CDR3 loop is CASKFNRGNEQFF. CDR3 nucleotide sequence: TGTGCCAGCAAGTTTAACAGGGGCAATGAGCAGTTCTTC.

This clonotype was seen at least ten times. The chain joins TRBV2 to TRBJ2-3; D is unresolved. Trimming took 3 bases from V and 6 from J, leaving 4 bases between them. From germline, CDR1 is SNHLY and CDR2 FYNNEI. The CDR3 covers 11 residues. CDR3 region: CASSDYDTQYF. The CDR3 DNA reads TGTGCCAGCAGTGATTACGATACGCAGTATTTT.